This T cell receptor beta chain appears in the sequencing data of a study of shared clonotypes between healthy human individuals. CDR3 length: 15 amino acids. CDR1 and CDR2 from the germline V gene are SGHRS and YFSETQ. The ends lost 4 bases at V and 4 bases at J; junction bases unmatched: 6. Healthy adults negative for HIV, lacking recent acute infections or vaccinations, served as donors. Method: immunoSEQ multiplex PCR; TCRdb's copy keeps in-frame clones and lacks some. The sample records over a million clones, around 97% being singletons. The receptor comes from a man aged 30 to 45 in good health. This sequence joins TRBV5-1 and TRBJ2-7, with 12 bases matching TRBD2. The sample was naive CD4+ T cells sorted from blood. Indicated subset: CD45RA+ positively selected. CDR3 sequence reads: CASSPLTSGSYEQYF. CDR3 DNA: TGCGCCAGCAGCCCGTTGACTAGCGGGAGTTACGAGCAGTACTTC.